The TCR beta chain under discussion was sequenced for a study of blood T cell repertoires in COVID-19. Study information: Sites across the United States, Italy and Spain contributed samples from acute and convalescent COVID-19. Sample material is recorded as cDNA or gDNA derived from T cells, B-cell-depleted T cells, or PBMCs.

As handled by the study authors: Reference gene primer amplification in the assay estimated nucleated cell counts. Here immunoSEQ multiplex PCR was the method, and the copy in TCRdb shows in-frame clones only, minus some. D and trimming come from the DNA, and the V and J calls and clone size come from that table. The sample consists of 65,000 to 85,000 clones, 80% to 90% of them appearing once. Germline CDR1 reads KGHDR; CDR2 reads SFDVKD. The CDR3 runs to 15 residues. Trimming removed 0 bases at V and 5 bases at J, with 12 bases between. The receptor comes from a man aged 45 to 65 with acute or convalescent COVID-19. The chain carries TRBV24-1 and TRBJ2-5, with D possibly being TRBD1 (7 bases). Sequencing was carried out using peripheral blood. This chain's CDR3 is CATSDLKGAGETQYF. CDR3 nucleotides: TGTGCCACCAGTGATTTGAAGGGGGCGGGGGAGACCCAGTACTTC.